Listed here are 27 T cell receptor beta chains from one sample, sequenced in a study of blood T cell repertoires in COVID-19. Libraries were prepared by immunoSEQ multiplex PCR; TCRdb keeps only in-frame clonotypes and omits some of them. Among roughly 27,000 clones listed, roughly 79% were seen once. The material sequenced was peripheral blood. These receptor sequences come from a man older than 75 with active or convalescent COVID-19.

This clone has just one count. The CDR3 nucleotides read TGTGCCAGCAGTTTAGGGAGGGGGTACTATGGCTACACCTTC. Protein: CASSLGRGYYGYTF. This rearrangement joins TRBV27 to TRBJ1-2, with D possibly TRBD1 on 6 matching bases. The germline V gene has CDR1 MNHEY and CDR2 SMNVEV (reference sequence). CDR3 length equals 14 residues. Trimming removed 2 bases from V and 3 bases from J, with 10 bases in between.

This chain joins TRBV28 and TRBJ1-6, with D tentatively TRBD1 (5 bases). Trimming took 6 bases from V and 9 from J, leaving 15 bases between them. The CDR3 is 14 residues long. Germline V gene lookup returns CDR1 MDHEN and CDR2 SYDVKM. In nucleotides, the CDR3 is TGTGCCAGCAGGTCGCCAGGGCCACGTTCACCCCTCCACTTT. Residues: CASRSPGPRSPLHF.

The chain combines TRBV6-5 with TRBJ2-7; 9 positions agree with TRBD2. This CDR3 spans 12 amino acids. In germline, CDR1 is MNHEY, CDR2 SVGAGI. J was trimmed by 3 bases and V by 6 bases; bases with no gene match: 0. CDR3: CASRLAGYEQYF. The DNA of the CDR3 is TGTGCCAGCAGACTAGCGGGCTACGAGCAGTACTTC.

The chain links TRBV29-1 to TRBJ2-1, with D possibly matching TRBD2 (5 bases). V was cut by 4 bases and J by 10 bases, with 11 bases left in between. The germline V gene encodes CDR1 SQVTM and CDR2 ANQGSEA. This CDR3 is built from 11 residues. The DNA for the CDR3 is TGCAGCGTTGTTAACGGCGGGGAGCAGTTCTTC. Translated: CSVVNGGEQFF.

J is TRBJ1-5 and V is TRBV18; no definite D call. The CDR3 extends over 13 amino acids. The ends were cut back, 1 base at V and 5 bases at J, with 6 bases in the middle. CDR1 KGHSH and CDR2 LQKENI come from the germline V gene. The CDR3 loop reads CASSPQEYQPQHF. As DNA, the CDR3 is TGTGCCAGCTCACCACAGGAGTATCAGCCCCAGCATTTT.

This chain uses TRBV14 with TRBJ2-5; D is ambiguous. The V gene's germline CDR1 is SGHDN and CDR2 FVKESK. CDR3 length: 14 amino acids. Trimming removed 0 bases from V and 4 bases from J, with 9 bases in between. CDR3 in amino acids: CASSQEAAGETQYF. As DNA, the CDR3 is TGTGCCAGCAGCCAAGAGGCGGCCGGAGAGACCCAGTACTTC.

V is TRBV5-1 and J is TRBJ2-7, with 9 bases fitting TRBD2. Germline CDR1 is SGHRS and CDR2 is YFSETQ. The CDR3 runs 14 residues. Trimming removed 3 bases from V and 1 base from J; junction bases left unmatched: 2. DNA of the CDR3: TGCGCCAGCAGCTCGACTAGCGGATCCTACGAGCAGTACTTC. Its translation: CASSSTSGSYEQYF.

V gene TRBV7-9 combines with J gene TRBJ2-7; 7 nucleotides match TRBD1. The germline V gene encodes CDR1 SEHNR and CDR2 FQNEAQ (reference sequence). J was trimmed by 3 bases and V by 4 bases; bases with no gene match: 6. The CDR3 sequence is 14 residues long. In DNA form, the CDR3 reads TGTGCCAGCAGCTCGGGACAGAGATACTACGAGCAGTACTTC. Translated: CASSSGQRYYEQYF.

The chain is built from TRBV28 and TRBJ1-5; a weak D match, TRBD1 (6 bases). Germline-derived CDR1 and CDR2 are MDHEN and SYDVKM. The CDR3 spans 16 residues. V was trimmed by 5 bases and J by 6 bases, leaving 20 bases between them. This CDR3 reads CASSNPAGGQGQPQHF. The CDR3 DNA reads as TGTGCCAGCAGTAACCCCGCCGGGGGGCAAGGTCAGCCCCAGCATTTT.

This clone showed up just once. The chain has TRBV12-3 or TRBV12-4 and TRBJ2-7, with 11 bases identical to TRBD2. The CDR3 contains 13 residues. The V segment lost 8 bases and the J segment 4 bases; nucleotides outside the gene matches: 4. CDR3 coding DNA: TGTGCCAGCCAGAGACTAGCGGGATACGAGCAGTACTTC. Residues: CASQRLAGYEQYF.

As DNA, the CDR3 is TGCGCCAGCAGCCAAGTAAAGAATGGAGCCTACGAGCAGTACTTC. Its translation: CASSQVKNGAYEQYF. The chain has TRBV4-1 and TRBJ2-7; no clear D gene. CDR1 is MGHRA, CDR2 YSYEKL, per germline. The CDR3 runs 15 residues. Trimming removed 1 base at V and 2 bases at J, with 12 bases between.

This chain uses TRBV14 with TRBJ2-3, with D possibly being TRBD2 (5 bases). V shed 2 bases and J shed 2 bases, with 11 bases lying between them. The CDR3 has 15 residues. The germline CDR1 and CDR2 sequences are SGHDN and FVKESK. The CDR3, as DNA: TGTGCCAGCAGCCAAAGTGTAGCGTTCACAGATACGCAGTATTTT. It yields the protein CASSQSVAFTDTQYF.

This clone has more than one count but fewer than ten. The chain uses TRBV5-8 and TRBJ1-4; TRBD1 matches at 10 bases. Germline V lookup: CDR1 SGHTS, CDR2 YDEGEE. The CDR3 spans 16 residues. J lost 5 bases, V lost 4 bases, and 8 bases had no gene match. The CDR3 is CASSLGQGMNNEKLFF. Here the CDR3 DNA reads TGTGCCAGCAGCCTGGGACAGGGGATGAACAATGAAAAACTGTTTTTT. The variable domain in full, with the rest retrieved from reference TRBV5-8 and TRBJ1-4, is EAGVTQSPTHLIKTRGQQATLRCSPISGHTSVYWYQQALGLGLQFLLWYDEGEERNRGNFPPRFSGRQFPNYSSELNVNALELEDSALYLCASSLGQGMNNEKLFFGSGTQLSVL.

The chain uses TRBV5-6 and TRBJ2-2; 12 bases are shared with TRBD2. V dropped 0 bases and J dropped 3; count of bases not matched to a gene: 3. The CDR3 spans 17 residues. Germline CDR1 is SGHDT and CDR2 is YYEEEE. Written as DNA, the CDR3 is TGTGCCAGCAGCTTGGGACTAGCGGGAGCGGACACCGGGGAGCTGTTTTTT. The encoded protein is CASSLGLAGADTGELFF.

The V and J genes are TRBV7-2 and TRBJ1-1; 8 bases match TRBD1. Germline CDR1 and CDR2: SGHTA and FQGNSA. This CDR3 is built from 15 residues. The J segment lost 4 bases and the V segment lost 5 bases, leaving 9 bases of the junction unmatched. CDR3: CASSQFLTGGTEAFF. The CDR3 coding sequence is TGTGCCAGCAGCCAATTTCTTACAGGGGGCACTGAAGCTTTCTTT.

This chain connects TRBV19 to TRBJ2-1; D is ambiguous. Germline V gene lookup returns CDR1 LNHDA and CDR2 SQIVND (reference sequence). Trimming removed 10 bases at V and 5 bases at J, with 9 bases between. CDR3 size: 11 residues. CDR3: CATEQNNEQFF. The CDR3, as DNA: TGTGCCACCGAGCAAAACAATGAGCAGTTCTTC.

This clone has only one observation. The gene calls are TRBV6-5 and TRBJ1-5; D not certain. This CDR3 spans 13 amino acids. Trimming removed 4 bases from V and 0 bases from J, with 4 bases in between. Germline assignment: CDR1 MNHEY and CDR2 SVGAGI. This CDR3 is CASSSYSNQPQHF. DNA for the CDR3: TGTGCCAGCAGTTCTTATAGCAATCAGCCCCAGCATTTT.

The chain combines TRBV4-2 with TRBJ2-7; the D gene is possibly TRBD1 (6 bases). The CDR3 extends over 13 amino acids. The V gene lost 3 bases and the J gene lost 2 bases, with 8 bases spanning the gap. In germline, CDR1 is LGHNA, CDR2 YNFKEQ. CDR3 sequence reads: CASSQDRTYEQYF. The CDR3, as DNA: TGTGCCAGCAGCCAGGACAGAACCTACGAGCAGTACTTC.

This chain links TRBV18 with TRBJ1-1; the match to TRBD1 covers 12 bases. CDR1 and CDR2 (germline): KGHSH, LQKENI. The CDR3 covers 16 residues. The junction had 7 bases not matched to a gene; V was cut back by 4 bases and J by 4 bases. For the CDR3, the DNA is TGTGCCAGCTCACACTTGGGACAGGGGGCGGTCACTGAAGCTTTCTTT. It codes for CASSHLGQGAVTEAFF. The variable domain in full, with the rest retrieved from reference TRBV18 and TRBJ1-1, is NAGVMQNPRHLVRRRGQEARLRCSPMKGHSHVYWYRQLPEEGLKFMVYLQKENIIDESGMPKERFSAEFPKEGPSILRIQQVVRGDSAAYFCASSHLGQGAVTEAFFGQGTRLTVV.

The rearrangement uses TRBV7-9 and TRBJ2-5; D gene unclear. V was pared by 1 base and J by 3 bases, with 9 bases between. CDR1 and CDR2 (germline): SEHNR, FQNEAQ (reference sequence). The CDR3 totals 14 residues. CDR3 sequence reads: CASSLDSSKETQYF. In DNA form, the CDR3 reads TGTGCCAGCAGCTTAGACTCTTCAAAAGAGACCCAGTACTTC. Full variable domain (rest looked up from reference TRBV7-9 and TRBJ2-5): DTGVSQNPRHKITKRGQNVTFRCDPISEHNRLYWYRQTLGQGPEFLTYFQNEAQLEKSRLLSDRFSAERPKGSFSTLEIQRTEQGDSAMYLCASSLDSSKETQYFGPGTRLLVL.

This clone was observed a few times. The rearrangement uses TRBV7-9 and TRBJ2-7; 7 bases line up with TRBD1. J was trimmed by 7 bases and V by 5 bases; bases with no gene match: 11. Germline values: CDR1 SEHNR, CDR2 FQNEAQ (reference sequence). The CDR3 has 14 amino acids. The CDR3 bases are TGTGCCAGCAGCAAGGTGACAGGGTCGGGGGAGCAGTACTTC. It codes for CASSKVTGSGEQYF. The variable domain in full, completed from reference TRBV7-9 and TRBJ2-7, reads DTGVSQNPRHKITKRGQNVTFRCDPISEHNRLYWYRQTLGQGPEFLTYFQNEAQLEKSRLLSDRFSAERPKGSFSTLEIQRTEQGDSAMYLCASSKVTGSGEQYFGPGTRLTVT.

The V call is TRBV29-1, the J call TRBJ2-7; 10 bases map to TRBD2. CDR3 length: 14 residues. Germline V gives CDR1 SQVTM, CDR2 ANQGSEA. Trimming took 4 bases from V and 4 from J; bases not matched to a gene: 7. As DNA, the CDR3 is TGCAGCGTTGTCCTAGCGGGAGTAACTTACGAGCAGTACTTC. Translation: CSVVLAGVTYEQYF.

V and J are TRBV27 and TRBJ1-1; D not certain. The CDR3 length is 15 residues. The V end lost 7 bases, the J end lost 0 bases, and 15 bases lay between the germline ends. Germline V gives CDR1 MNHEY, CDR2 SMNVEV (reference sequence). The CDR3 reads CASTAGPQMNTEAFF. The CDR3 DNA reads TGTGCCAGCACCGCGGGCCCTCAGATGAACACTGAAGCTTTCTTT.

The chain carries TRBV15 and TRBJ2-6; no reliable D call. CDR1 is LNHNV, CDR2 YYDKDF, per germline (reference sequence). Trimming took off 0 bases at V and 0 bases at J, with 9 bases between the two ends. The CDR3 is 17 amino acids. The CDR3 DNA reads TGTGCCACCAGCAGAGACTCAGTTTTCTCTGGGGCCAACGTCCTGACTTTC. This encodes CATSRDSVFSGANVLTF.

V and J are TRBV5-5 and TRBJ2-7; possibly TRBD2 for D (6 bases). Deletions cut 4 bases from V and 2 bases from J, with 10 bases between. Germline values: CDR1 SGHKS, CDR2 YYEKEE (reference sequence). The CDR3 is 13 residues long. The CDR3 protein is CASSSSGTYEQYF. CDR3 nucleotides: TGTGCCAGCAGCAGTAGCGGAACCTACGAGCAGTACTTC.

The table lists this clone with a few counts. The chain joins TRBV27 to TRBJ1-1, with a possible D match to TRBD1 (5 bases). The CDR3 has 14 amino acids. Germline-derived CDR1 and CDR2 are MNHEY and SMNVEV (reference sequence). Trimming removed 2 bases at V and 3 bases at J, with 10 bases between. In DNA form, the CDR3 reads TGTGCCAGCAGTTTAACGCGGGGGGACACTGAAGCTTTCTTT. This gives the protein CASSLTRGDTEAFF.

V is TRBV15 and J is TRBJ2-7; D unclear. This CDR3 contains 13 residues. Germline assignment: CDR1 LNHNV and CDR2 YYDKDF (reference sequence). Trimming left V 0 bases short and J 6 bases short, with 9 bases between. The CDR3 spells CATSRDFQAEQYF. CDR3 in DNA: TGTGCCACCAGCAGAGATTTTCAGGCCGAGCAGTACTTC. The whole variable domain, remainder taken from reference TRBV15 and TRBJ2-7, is DAMVIQNPRYQVTQFGKPVTLSCSQTLNHNVMYWYQQKSSQAPKLLFHYYDKDFNNEADTPDNFQSRRPNTSFCFLDIRSPGLGDTAMYLCATSRDFQAEQYFGPGTRLTVT.